The entry below gives a single TCR beta chain sequence along with its context. This clonotype was found once. Its specific antigen is unknown. No base qualities exist here, and no much larger clone lies one base off it. A single read makes a weak case. This record belongs to a study of vaccination and CD4 T cells after COVID-19 (dated by TCRdb to between 2020 and 2023). About the study as a whole: Every convalescent patient had a positive nasal swab PCR test for SARS-CoV-2, with mild disease in 8 to 10 patients and severe disease in one. Post-COVID blood samples from convalescent patients were collected a median of about 110 days after diagnosis, with a range of roughly 35 to 170 days. The convalescent cohort included six males and four females, with two Hispanic individuals, seven Caucasians, two Asians and one multiracial person. Post-vaccine blood samples were taken a median of around 70 days after the second vaccine dose, with a range of about 12 to 250 days. Control cultures used a CEFX viral epitope pool as positive control, an HIV-1 Nef peptide pool as negative control, or no peptide. For stimulating the cultures, overlapping spike peptide pools were used, derived from SARS-CoV-2 as well as from the common cold coronaviruses HCoV-NL63, HCoV-OC43 and HCoV-229E. Participants received two doses of either the Pfizer-BioNTech BNT162b2 vaccine (n=8) or the Moderna mRNA-1273 vaccine (n=2). The spike-specific CD4+ TCR repertoire was compared before and after mRNA vaccination in ten to eleven COVID-19 convalescent patients and several infection-naive healthy vaccine recipients. What the authors observed across the whole study: In convalescent patients, a median approximately 86% of post-vaccine SARS-CoV-2-reactive clones were detected only after vaccination, and vaccine-specific priming was suggested by this finding. Nearly all vaccine-specific clones in convalescent patients (304 of 307) were mono-reactive for SARS-CoV-2 spike rather than cross-reactive with common cold coronaviruses. The number of convalescent patients in the study was relatively small, and the study did not examine early timepoints following natural infection. Although the median number of SARS-CoV-2-reactive clonotypes went up from around 20 after infection to around 39 after vaccination, the increase was not significant.

From the cysteine up to the phenylalanine, the CDR3 has a length of 14 residues. The DNA shown is the 42-base CDR3, in frame from base 1. CDR1 and CDR2, looked up from the germline V gene, are KGHSH and LQKENI. V and J are truncated by 3 bases and 1 base respectively, leaving an intervening sequence of 9 bases. The sample's treatment or condition label, in plain terms: roughly nine-day PBMC culture with coronavirus spike peptide pools or control peptides (ViraFEST assay). The study used the ViraFEST assay, which expanded antigen-specific T cells with peptide pools and then identified expanded clonotypes by TCR sequencing. The convalescent patients' positive SARS-CoV-2 PCR tests were from March to December 2020, which was before the Alpha, Beta and Delta variants emerged in the United States. Each well held 1.5 million to 2.5 million PBMCs cultured with roughly 10 ug/ml peptide pools in IMDM containing roughly 5% human AB serum and around 10 IU/ml IL-2. On days 3 and 7, half of the culture medium was replaced with fresh IL-2-containing medium. CD4+ T cells were isolated after approximately 10 days of culture through negative selection using the EasySep CD4+ T cell isolation kit. Ficoll-Paque Plus gradient centrifugation was used to isolate PBMCs from whole blood, and the isolated PBMCs were then either used fresh or cryopreserved at -140C. Triplicate wells were generally used for each culture condition.

The library was made by PCR. At the Johns Hopkins FTIC core, DNA from the cultured CD4+ T cells underwent TCR sequencing with the Oncomine TCR Beta short-read assay. Genomic DNA was extracted from the cultured CD4+ T cells with the QIAamp micro DNA kit. Oncomine TCR Beta libraries from cultured CD4+ T cells were pooled using unique dual indexes and sequenced on an Illumina iSeq 100. Concerning the study's data processing: Non-productive sequences were filtered out, and CDR3s that did not start with C, did not end with F or W, or were shorter than 7 amino acids were discarded. The MANAFEST web application was used to identify antigen-specific clonotypes by comparing peptide-stimulated wells against reference wells and other culture wells. An FDR below 0.05, an odds ratio above 5, and a productive frequency above 0.1% in at least two of three replicate wells were required for clones to be considered positive. Cross-reactive clonotypes were defined as significantly expanded in both SARS-CoV-2 spike wells and at least one common cold coronavirus spike condition. CDR3 homology was assessed with Levenshtein distances (stringdist) and unrooted phylogenetic trees (ape) in R version 3.6.1. The raw public data were reprocessed by TCRdb itself: fastp quality trimming at Q25, MiXCR clonotype calling, in-frame beta chains only. For every CDR3 protein sequence, its rows merge into one entry that carries the most common genes and DNA. TCRdb's processing, not the authors' own work, is the source of the V and J calls. This sample gives over 10,000 distinct CDR3 sequences in total; around a third of them show up just once. The ten largest clones take up about an eighth of the sample.

The TCR comes from a human donor who had recovered from COVID-19. This receptor chain uses TRBV18 and TRBJ1-1, and perhaps TRBD1 as D gene, on 6 matching bases. Sequenced sample: CD4+ T cells from blood, cultured in vitro. This receptor carries the CDR3 CASSPDSENTEAFF. The nucleotides are TGTGCCAGCTCACCGGACAGCGAGAACACTGAAGCTTTCTTT. Extended through the reference TRBV18 and TRBJ1-1 proteins, this CDR3 yields the full variable domain: NAGVMQNPRHLVRRRGQEARLRCSPMKGHSHVYWYRQLPEEGLKFMVYLQKENIIDESGMPKERFSAEFPKEGPSILRIQQVVRGDSAAYFCASSPDSENTEAFFGQGTRLTVV.